This T cell receptor (beta chain) was identified in a study of graft-versus-host responses after intestinal transplantation. Study-level information: After anti-thymocyte globulin induction, recipients took tacrolimus and steroids for three to four years.

Points from the study as a whole: Patients who carried graft-donor T cell macrochimerism also had high graft-versus-host to host-versus-graft clonal ratios in their allografts. Circulating GvH clones peaking coincided with falling HvG clones soon after transplant. Detection of GvH clones occurred in recipient marrow, and some had their first appearance in ileum or blood.

This clone was recorded once. Its antigen is not identified. Sequencing used immunoSEQ multiplex PCR; TCRdb keeps in-frame clones, though not all of them. The sample includes more than 70,000 clones, roughly 90% of them seen just once. This receptor was identified in a human donor who received an intestinal transplant. The source was unstimulated CD4+ T cells sorted from spleen or lymph node cells, collected before intestinal transplant.

CDR3 region: CASSSQMNTEAFF. Here the CDR3 DNA reads TGTGCCAGCAGCTCACAGATGAACACTGAAGCTTTCTTT. The chain links TRBV14 to TRBJ1-1; D unresolved. V lost 5 bases and J lost 0, with 7 bases in between. The CDR3 is made up of 13 amino acids. CDR1 is SGHDN, CDR2 FVKESK, per germline.